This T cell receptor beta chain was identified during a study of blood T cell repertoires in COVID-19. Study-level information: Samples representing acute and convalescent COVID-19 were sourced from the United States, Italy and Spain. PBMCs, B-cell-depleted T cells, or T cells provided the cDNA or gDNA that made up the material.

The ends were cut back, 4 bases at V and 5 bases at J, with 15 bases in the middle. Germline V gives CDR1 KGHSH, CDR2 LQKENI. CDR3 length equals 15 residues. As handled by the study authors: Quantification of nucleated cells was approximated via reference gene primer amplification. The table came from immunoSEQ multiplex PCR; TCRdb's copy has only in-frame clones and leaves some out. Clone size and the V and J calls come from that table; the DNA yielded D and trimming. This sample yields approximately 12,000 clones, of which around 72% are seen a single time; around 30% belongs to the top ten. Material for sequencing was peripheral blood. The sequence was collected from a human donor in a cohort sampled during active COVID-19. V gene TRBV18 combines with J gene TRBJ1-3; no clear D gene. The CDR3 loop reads CASSHAKEPRNTIYF. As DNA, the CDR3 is TGTGCCAGCTCACACGCTAAAGAACCCAGAAACACCATATATTTT. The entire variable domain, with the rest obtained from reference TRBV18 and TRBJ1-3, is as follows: NAGVMQNPRHLVRRRGQEARLRCSPMKGHSHVYWYRQLPEEGLKFMVYLQKENIIDESGMPKERFSAEFPKEGPSILRIQQVVRGDSAAYFCASSHAKEPRNTIYFGEGSWLTVV.